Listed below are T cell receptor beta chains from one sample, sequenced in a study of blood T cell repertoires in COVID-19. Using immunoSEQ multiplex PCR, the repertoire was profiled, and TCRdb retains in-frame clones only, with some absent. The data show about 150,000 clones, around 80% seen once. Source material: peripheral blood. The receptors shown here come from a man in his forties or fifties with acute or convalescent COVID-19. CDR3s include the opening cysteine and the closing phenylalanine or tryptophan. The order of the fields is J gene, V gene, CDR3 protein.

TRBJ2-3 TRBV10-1 CASSVTRGDTQYF
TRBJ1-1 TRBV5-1 CASSFLTGESTEAFF
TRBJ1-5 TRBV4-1 CASSQQQGINQPQHF
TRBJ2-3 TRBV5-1 CASSPALIRTEISPDTQYF
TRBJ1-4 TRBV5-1 CASSLGDSNEKLFF
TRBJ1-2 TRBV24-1 CATSDSSNYGYTF
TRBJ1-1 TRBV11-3 CASSFPGQQAFF
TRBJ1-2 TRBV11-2 CASSLEQTYGYTF
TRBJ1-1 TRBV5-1 CASSLASGQENTEAFF
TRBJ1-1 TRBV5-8 CASSFGQGASVAFF
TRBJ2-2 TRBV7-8 CASSYRQTSNTGELFF
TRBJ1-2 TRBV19 CASRPDRVGYGYTF
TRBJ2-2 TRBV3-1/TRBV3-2 CASSHDSYTGELFF
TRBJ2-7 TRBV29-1 CSVAGQPSYEQYF
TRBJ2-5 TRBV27 CASRAGTSGGFFGETQYF